A few counts support the clone carrying this T cell receptor (beta chain). Its antigen is as yet unknown. These data are taken from a study of CD8 T cells in ankylosing spondylitis. CDR1 is LGHNA and CDR2 is YNFKEQ in the germline V gene. The CDR3 is 13 amino acids. V was shortened by 0 bases and J by 7 bases, with 6 bases between the two germline ends. Libraries of TCR beta came from quantitative 5'-RACE with molecular barcodes. MiXCR, applied by TCRdb to the 5' RACE reads, yields one record per CDR3 protein. The sample carries about 40,000 distinct CDR3 sequences, about 15% recorded once. Study observations and caveats: The disease-linked clones had a CD8+ phenotype and low blood frequencies. A number of the motif variants had already been described in reactive arthritis synovial fluid and blood. Characteristic, it appeared, of ankylosing spondylitis blood was a TCR beta motif of roughly 8 highly homologous variants.

The J gene is TRBJ1-4, the V gene TRBV4-2; the D is unclear. The receptor was isolated from a male donor with ankylosing spondylitis or in good health (not recorded which). Material for sequencing was blood. CDR3 in DNA: TGTGCCAGCAGCCAAGACAGTCCTGAAAAACTGTTTTTT. Translation: CASSQDSPEKLFF.